The source of this TCR beta chain is a study of cytomegalovirus exposure and HLA in healthy donors. Study-level information: In an earlier analysis, 90 million to 120 million unique TCR beta sequences were found from some 180 million T cells. In terms of ancestry, the Caucasian-associated cluster contained 80% to 90% of the roughly 400 genotyped donors. Study-wide points: Likely technical artifact: a cluster of highly shared sequence variants.

Worth noting for this clone: Its specificity is not known.

Per germline, CDR1 MGHRA and CDR2 YSYEKL. The junction had 7 bases not matched to a gene; V was cut back by 4 bases and J by 0 bases. The CDR3 spans 17 residues. PCR used 60 Vbeta primers and 13 Jbeta primers. This table comes from immunoSEQ multiplex PCR, and its TCRdb copy is limited to in-frame clones, with some not included. The profile covers about 110,000 clones, with almost 70% appearing a single time and roughly 10% taken by the ten largest. The chain combines TRBV4-1 with TRBJ2-3, with 10 bases aligning to TRBD2. The receptor was isolated from a man aged 30 to 45 in good health and CMV-seropositive. Sample: PBMCs. In nucleotides, the CDR3 is TGCGCCAGCAGCCTAGGACTAGCGGCTATTAGCACAGATACGCAGTATTTT. It encodes CASSLGLAAISTDTQYF.